This entry lists 23 T cell receptor beta chains sequenced from one sample in a study of blood T cells in healthy people across ages. It was with a sample-barcoded 5' primer and a J-beta primer mix that a second PCR of roughly 7 to 11 cycles was run. Each CDR3 protein is one row after TCRdb ran MiXCR on the 5' RACE reads. The table has over 1.5 million distinct CDR3 sequences, 49% seen once; the top ten hold approximately 2.1%. Input material: blood. These receptors were collected from a woman aged 40 to 50 in good health.

This chain links TRBV7-9 with TRBJ2-4; D may correspond to TRBD1 or TRBD2 (5 bases each). The J call is doubtful: the DNA matches TRBJ2-7 better. The germline V gene encodes CDR1 SEHNR and CDR2 FQNEAQ (reference sequence). This CDR3 comprises 17 residues. Written as DNA, the CDR3 is TGTGCCAGCAGCTCACTAACCGGGACGAGGAGAGCCTACGAGCAGTACTTC. Translating gives CASSSLTGTRRAYEQYF.

This chain links TRBV5-5 with TRBJ2-7; the D is unclear. The V end was cut by 1 base, the J end by 6 bases, with 11 bases between. There are 13 residues in the CDR3. CDR1 SGHKS and CDR2 YYEKEE come from the germline V gene (reference sequence). CDR3 in DNA: TGTGCCAGCAGCTTGTCCCCACCCGGCGAGCAGTACTTC. This codes for CASSLSPPGEQYF.

This clonotype has only a few counts. V and J are TRBV21-1 and TRBJ2-5. TRBV21-1 is annotated as a pseudogene. This CDR3 has 15 amino acids. This CDR3 reads CASSKTAGSEETQYF. CDR3 in DNA: TGTGCCAGCAGCAAAACGGCGGGGTCCGAAGAGACCCAGTACTTC.

The chain employs TRBV18 and TRBJ2-2, with D possibly TRBD2 on 5 matching bases. Germline CDR1 is KGHSH and CDR2 is LQKENI. The CDR3 has 14 amino acids. Trimming left V 8 bases short and J 0 bases short, with 10 bases between. The CDR3: CASDPLANTGELFF. The CDR3 DNA is TGTGCCAGCGATCCACTAGCGAACACCGGGGAGCTGTTTTTT.

In its sample, this clonotype was seen once. V gene TRBV9 combines with J gene TRBJ2-1; D remains ambiguous. CDR3 size: 17 residues. Germline CDR1 is SGDLS and CDR2 is YYNGEE. Trimming removed 2 bases at V and 3 bases at J, with 18 bases between. This CDR3 reads CASSVTIGPDLYNEQFF. The DNA for the CDR3 is TGTGCCAGCAGCGTTACTATCGGGCCTGATCTCTACAATGAGCAGTTCTTC.

The chain carries TRBV27 and TRBJ2-1; 10 positions agree with TRBD1. The end of the DNA fits TRBJ2-7 better, so the J call may be wrong. CDR1 MNHEY and CDR2 SMNVEV come from the germline V gene (reference sequence). This CDR3 has 16 residues. CDR3 amino acids: CASSLPGQGKYNEQYF. The CDR3 DNA reads as TGTGCCAGCAGTTTGCCGGGACAGGGGAAATACAATGAGCAGTACTTC.

V usage is TRBV14 and J usage is TRBJ1-1, with D perhaps TRBD1 (5 bases). CDR1 and CDR2 from the germline V gene are SGHDN and FVKESK. This CDR3 region has 14 residues. Deletions cut 3 bases from V and 5 bases from J, with 13 bases between. CDR3 in DNA: TGTGCCAGCAGCCATACCCCGGGGGGGACTGAAGCTTTCTTT. Translating gives CASSHTPGGTEAFF.

The chain joins TRBV10-3 to TRBJ1-2; D remains ambiguous. In germline, CDR1 is ENHRY, CDR2 SYGVKD. Trimming cost V 8 bases and J 4 bases, with 17 bases left between them. CDR3 length equals 14 residues. The CDR3 loop reads CAILAQGEIYGYTF. The CDR3 bases are TGTGCCATCTTAGCCCAAGGCGAGATCTATGGCTACACCTTC.

The chain has TRBV20-1 and TRBJ1-2, with 8 bases fitting TRBD1. V shed 1 base and J 0 bases; nucleotides not matched to a gene: 16. This CDR3 contains 19 residues. Germline-derived CDR1 and CDR2 are DFQATT and SNEGSKA (reference sequence). CDR3 sequence reads: CSARADREKFNTPNYGYTF. The CDR3 DNA is TGCAGTGCTAGAGCGGACAGGGAGAAGTTCAATACACCTAACTATGGCTACACCTTC.

The V gene is TRBV7-9, the J gene TRBJ2-7, with TRBD2 matching over 7 bases. The CDR3 extends over 15 amino acids. V shed 5 bases, J shed 0 bases, and the junction held 7 bases outside the gene matches. CDR1 SEHNR and CDR2 FQNEAQ come from the germline V gene (reference sequence). In DNA form, the CDR3 reads TGTGCCAGCAGCCGGGGCGGGAGCATCTCCTACGAGCAGTACTTC. This codes for CASSRGGSISYEQYF. The variable domain in full, with the rest retrieved from reference TRBV7-9 and TRBJ2-7, is DTGVSQNPRHKITKRGQNVTFRCDPISEHNRLYWYRQTLGQGPEFLTYFQNEAQLEKSRLLSDRFSAERPKGSFSTLEIQRTEQGDSAMYLCASSRGGSISYEQYFGPGTRLTVT.

This clonotype was counted only a few times. This rearrangement joins TRBV7-9 to TRBJ1-6; no clear D. This CDR3 comprises 14 residues. The ends were cut back, 5 bases at V and 5 bases at J, with 10 bases in the middle. Germline CDR1 and CDR2: SEHNR and FQNEAQ (reference sequence). This CDR3 reads CASSANTDNSPLHF. The CDR3 DNA follows: TGTGCCAGCAGCGCAAACACAGATAATTCACCCCTCCACTTT.

The chain recombines TRBV13 with TRBJ2-7, with a weak D call TRBD1 (6 bases). Looked up from germline, CDR1 is PRHDT and CDR2 is FYEKMQ (reference sequence). Trimming stripped 8 bases from V and 3 bases from J, with 17 bases between. The CDR3 sequence is 14 residues long. CDR3 nucleotides: TGTGCCAGCGGAGGACAGCCGTTTAACTACGAGCAGTACTTC. Encoded protein: CASGGQPFNYEQYF.

The chain employs TRBV7-2 and TRBJ2-5, with TRBD2 matching over 9 bases. V gave up 5 bases and J gave up 4 bases; unmatched junction bases: 11. This CDR3 spans 16 amino acids. Germline CDR1 is SGHTA and CDR2 is FQGNSA. The CDR3 DNA reads as TGTGCCAGCAGCAGAAGGGCTAGCGGGGTCGGAGAGACCCAGTACTTC. Protein product: CASSRRASGVGETQYF.

This clonotype was counted only a few times. The chain recombines TRBV4-2 with TRBJ1-2, with 7 bases fitting TRBD1. V lost 4 bases, J lost 4 bases, and 9 bases stayed unmatched. CDR3 length: 15 residues. Germline lookup yields CDR1 LGHNA and CDR2 YNFKEQ. Written as DNA, the CDR3 is TGTGCCAGCAGCCCTTCCAGGGAGGGGGCCTATGGCTACACCTTC. Translated: CASSPSREGAYGYTF.

V and J are TRBV20-1 and TRBJ1-2; maybe TRBD1 (5 bases). From germline, CDR1 is DFQATT and CDR2 SNEGSKA (reference sequence). V gave up 6 bases and J gave up 3 bases, with 14 bases separating them. This CDR3 region has 13 residues. CDR3 nucleotides: TGCAGTGCCCCCTCCGGCAGGGACTATGGCTACACCTTC. This sequence encodes CSAPSGRDYGYTF.

The V call is TRBV12-3 or TRBV12-4, the J call TRBJ2-1, with 7 bases that match TRBD1. J gave up 10 bases and V 5 bases, and 17 bases lay outside the gene matches. This CDR3 region has 16 residues. The CDR3 here is CASSQWTGSGDEEQFF. CDR3 DNA: TGTGCCAGCAGTCAGTGGACAGGCAGCGGTGACGAGGAGCAGTTCTTC.

This clonotype appeared a few times. J is TRBJ2-7 and V is TRBV7-4; 14 bases match TRBD2. The CDR3 runs 16 residues. CDR1 is SGHVT, CDR2 SQSDAQ, per germline. V dropped 5 bases and J dropped 3; count of bases not matched to a gene: 6. CDR3 sequence reads: CASSPKGLAGDYEQYF. The CDR3, as DNA: TGTGCCAGCAGCCCGAAGGGACTAGCGGGGGACTACGAGCAGTACTTC.

The chain employs TRBV12-3 or TRBV12-4 and TRBJ2-3; D might be TRBD2 (6 bases). There are 14 residues in the CDR3. Trimming took off 3 bases at V and 5 bases at J, with 12 bases between the two ends. CDR3 nucleotide sequence: TGTGCCAGCAGTTTTCGGGACTCGCGAGATACGCAGTATTTT. It specifies CASSFRDSRDTQYF.

This chain links TRBV5-6 with TRBJ2-5, with D tentatively TRBD1 or TRBD2 (7 bases each). In germline, CDR1 is SGHDT, CDR2 YYEEEE. This CDR3 comprises 13 residues. V lost 2 bases and J 11 bases, leaving 16 bases between the germline ends. Written as DNA, the CDR3 is TGTGCCAGCAGCTTCGACAGGGACTACGGGCAGTACTTC. Amino acid sequence: CASSFDRDYGQYF.

The genes are TRBV27 and TRBJ2-5; 13 positions agree with TRBD2. The J segment lost 12 bases and the V segment lost 3 bases, leaving 7 bases of the junction unmatched. The germline gives CDR1 MNHEY, CDR2 SMNVEV (reference sequence). This CDR3 spans 14 amino acids. The CDR3 loop reads CASSFFTSGGGEYF. In DNA form, the CDR3 reads TGTGCCAGCAGTTTTTTTACTAGCGGGGGGGGTGAGTACTTC.

Here the CDR3 DNA reads TGTGCCAGCAGTTGGACAGGGGGTGGGCAAGAGACCCAGTACTTC. The encoded protein is CASSWTGGGQETQYF. The chain employs TRBV6-5 and TRBJ2-5, with 10 bases that match TRBD1. Germline CDR1 is MNHEY and CDR2 is SVGAGI. This CDR3 has 15 amino acids. V was clipped by 4 bases and J by 2 bases; unmatched bases: 4.

The CDR3 loop is CASSPGTGTPWQYF. DNA of the CDR3: TGTGCCAGCAGCCCCGGGACAGGAACCCCTTGGCAGTACTTC. This chain joins TRBV5-6 and TRBJ2-7; 8 bases are a match to TRBD1. Germline V lookup: CDR1 SGHDT, CDR2 YYEEEE. This CDR3 spans 14 amino acids. V trimming: 4 bases; J trimming: 9 bases; junction bases outside the gene matches: 12.

In its sample, this clonotype was seen once. The rearrangement joins TRBV2 to TRBJ2-4; a possible D gene is TRBD1 (5 bases). The germline V gene encodes CDR1 SNHLY and CDR2 FYNNEI. This CDR3 has 12 residues. V was shortened by 5 bases and J by 15 bases, with 17 bases between the two germline ends. This chain's CDR3 is CASSPDTLVGYF. DNA for the CDR3: TGTGCCAGCAGTCCGGACACCCTAGTAGGGTACTTC. The variable domain in full, completed from reference TRBV2 and TRBJ2-4, reads EPEVTQTPSHQVTQMGQEVILRCVPISNHLYFYWYRQILGQKVEFLVSFYNNEISEKSEIFDDQFSVERPDGSNFTLKIRSTKLEDSAMYFCASSPDTLVGYFGAGTRLSVL.